This T cell receptor beta chain was profiled in a study of control samples from healthy donors and cancer patients. The CDR3 is 17 residues long. From germline, CDR1 is SGHVS and CDR2 FNYEAQ. J was trimmed by 4 bases and V by 5 bases; bases with no gene match: 8. Produced via immunoSEQ multiplex PCR; TCRdb's table is partial and in-frame only. The sample holds about 130,000 clones, roughly 90% seen once. The sample comprised blood. The clonotype comes from a man aged 40-55 years in good health. V is TRBV7-6 and J is TRBJ2-3; 14 bases agree with TRBD2. The CDR3 coding sequence is TGTGCCAGCAGCCCGACCGGGACTAGCGGGGGAGCAGATACGCAGTATTTT. This translates into CASSPTGTSGGADTQYF.